The 29 T cell receptor beta chains listed next were all sequenced from one sample in a study of control samples from healthy donors and cancer patients. Produced via immunoSEQ multiplex PCR; TCRdb's table is partial and in-frame only. The sample carries more than 50,000 clones, 90% recorded once. Specimen: PBMCs. The receptors were sampled from a woman aged 50 to 65 with colorectal cancer.

The chain carries TRBV5-4 and TRBJ2-7; 8 bases are a match to TRBD1. Unmatched junction bases numbered 9, after V lost 4 bases and J lost 0 bases. Germline V CDR1 and CDR2: SGHNT, YYREEE (reference sequence). CDR3 length: 16 amino acids. The CDR3 reads CASSPKQGGSSYEQYF. Here the CDR3 DNA reads TGTGCCAGCAGCCCAAAACAGGGGGGAAGCTCCTACGAGCAGTACTTC.

The chain has TRBV19 and TRBJ1-1, with a weak D call TRBD1 (5 bases). V shed 8 bases and J shed 10 bases, with 20 bases lying between them. This CDR3 region has 13 residues. The germline V gene has CDR1 LNHDA and CDR2 SQIVND (reference sequence). Here the CDR3 reads CASGIAGFQGAFF. DNA of the CDR3: TGTGCCAGTGGGATCGCGGGCTTTCAGGGAGCTTTCTTT.

This chain's CDR3 is CASSFGAGGENEQFF. DNA of the CDR3: TGTGCCAGCAGCTTCGGAGCAGGGGGAGAAAATGAGCAGTTCTTC. The chain couples TRBV7-7 to TRBJ2-1; TRBD1 aligns across 7 bases. In germline, CDR1 is SSHAT, CDR2 FNYEAQ (reference sequence). Trimming took 3 bases from V and 7 from J; bases not matched to a gene: 9. This CDR3 spans 15 amino acids.

Regarding this clone: The sample holds other DNA sequences that translate to the same CDR3. The V call is TRBV5-5, the J call TRBJ2-5, with 8 bases identical to TRBD2. Trimming took 0 bases from V and 4 from J; bases not matched to a gene: 11. The CDR3 is 17 amino acids. Looked up from germline, CDR1 is SGHKS and CDR2 is YYEKEE (reference sequence). CDR3 residues: CASSLASGGAVGETQYF. CDR3 DNA sequence: TGTGCCAGCAGCTTGGCCTCGGGGGGGGCGGTCGGAGAGACCCAGTACTTC.

This sequence joins TRBV18 and TRBJ1-1; D call uncertain. Germline CDR1 is KGHSH and CDR2 is LQKENI. This CDR3 spans 14 amino acids. V was pared by 1 base and J by 3 bases, with 9 bases between. CDR3 region: CASSPQGGDTEAFF. In nucleotides, the CDR3 is TGTGCCAGCTCACCACAGGGAGGAGACACTGAAGCTTTCTTT.

The CDR3 sequence: CASSPVLASGRYEQFF. The CDR3 coding sequence is TGCGCCAGCAGCCCGGTGTTGGCTAGCGGGAGATATGAGCAGTTCTTC. The rearrangement links TRBV4-1 to TRBJ2-1; 10 positions agree with TRBD2. V was clipped by 4 bases and J by 8 bases; unmatched bases: 11. The CDR3 length is 16 residues. From germline, CDR1 is MGHRA and CDR2 YSYEKL.

The sample holds one count of this clone. The chain is built from TRBV30 and TRBJ1-1; weak D call: TRBD1 (5 bases). Trimming took off 4 bases at V and 0 bases at J, with 12 bases between the two ends. CDR3 length: 14 residues. Germline CDR1 is GTSNPN and CDR2 is SVGIG (reference sequence). The CDR3 loop is CAWTVEGLNTEAFF. Written as DNA, the CDR3 is TGTGCCTGGACCGTGGAGGGACTGAACACTGAAGCTTTCTTT.

This sequence joins TRBV3-1 (or the pseudogene TRBV3-2) and TRBJ1-4; D unresolved. Germline lookup yields CDR1 LGHDT and CDR2 YNNKEL (reference sequence). V lost 1 base and J lost 5, with 2 bases in between. The CDR3 contains 12 residues. The CDR3 sequence is CASSQVNEKLFF. The CDR3 DNA reads as TGTGCCAGCAGCCAAGTGAATGAAAAACTGTTTTTT.

J is TRBJ1-1 and V is TRBV6-5; D possibly corresponds to TRBD1 (5 bases). There are 13 residues in the CDR3. From germline, CDR1 is MNHEY and CDR2 SVGAGI. V lost 9 bases and J lost 1, with 12 bases in between. The CDR3 DNA sequence: TGTGCCAGTGCCAGGGCTGGGAACACTGAAGCTTTCTTT. Translating it yields CASARAGNTEAFF.

This chain joins TRBV19 and TRBJ1-2, with TRBD1 matching over 9 bases. Looked up from germline, CDR1 is LNHDA and CDR2 is SQIVND (reference sequence). The trim removed 3 bases at V and 8 bases at J, leaving 13 bases unmatched. This CDR3 has 16 residues. CDR3 region: CASSIAYGTGSGGYTF. Written as DNA, the CDR3 is TGTGCCAGTAGTATTGCGTATGGGACAGGGTCTGGCGGCTACACCTTC.

V usage is TRBV12-5 and J usage is TRBJ1-3; the D gene is possibly TRBD1 (6 bases). Trimming removed 4 bases from V and 2 bases from J, with 9 bases in between. CDR3 length: 14 amino acids. Germline-derived CDR1 and CDR2 are LGHNT and FRNRAP. CDR3 in amino acids: CASGSRTAGNTIYF. The CDR3 DNA sequence: TGTGCTAGTGGTTCCCGGACAGCTGGAAACACCATATATTTT. Full variable domain (remainder filled in from reference TRBV12-5 and TRBJ1-3): DARVTQTPRHKVTEMGQEVTMRCQPILGHNTVFWYRQTMMQGLELLAYFRNRAPLDDSGMPKDRFSAEMPDATLATLKIQPSEPRDSAVYFCASGSRTAGNTIYFGEGSWLTVV.

V usage is TRBV7-3 and J usage is TRBJ2-3; tentatively, D is TRBD1 or TRBD2 (6 bases each). Trimming removed 6 bases at V and 5 bases at J, with 21 bases between. Germline-derived CDR1 and CDR2 are SGHTA and FQGTGA. The CDR3 totals 16 residues. The CDR3 bases are TGTGCCAGCAGTCTTTCCAGCGGGCCCAGGGGAGATACGCAGTATTTT. Translated: CASSLSSGPRGDTQYF.

The chain joins TRBV5-6 to TRBJ2-7, with D possibly being TRBD2 (6 bases). Deletions cut 1 base from V and 0 bases from J, with 14 bases between. Germline loops: CDR1 SGHDT, CDR2 YYEEEE. The CDR3 spans 16 residues. This CDR3 reads CASSLSSGVFSYEQYF. The CDR3 DNA reads as TGTGCCAGCAGCTTGAGTAGCGGTGTCTTCTCCTACGAGCAGTACTTC. The variable domain in full, completed from reference TRBV5-6 and TRBJ2-7, reads DAGVTQSPTHLIKTRGQQVTLRCSPKSGHDTVSWYQQALGQGPQFIFQYYEEEERQRGNFPDRFSGHQFPNYSSELNVNALLLGDSALYLCASSLSSGVFSYEQYFGPGTRLTVT.

The rearrangement uses TRBV27 and TRBJ1-2; D is perhaps TRBD1 (5 bases). Deletions cut 8 bases from V and 0 bases from J, with 16 bases between. This CDR3 region has 15 residues. The V gene's germline CDR1 is MNHEY and CDR2 SMNVEV (reference sequence). CDR3 residues: CASCYRQPSNYGYTF. The CDR3, as DNA: TGTGCCAGCTGCTATAGACAGCCTTCTAACTATGGCTACACCTTC.

This sequence joins TRBV27 and TRBJ2-5; D gene unclear. V was shortened by 3 bases and J by 2 bases, with 7 bases between the two germline ends. Germline V gene data show CDR1 as MNHEY and CDR2 as SMNVEV (reference sequence). The CDR3 has 13 amino acids. DNA for the CDR3: TGTGCCAGCAGTTTGTACGGTCAAGAGACCCAGTACTTC. Amino acid sequence: CASSLYGQETQYF.

This chain links TRBV25-1 with TRBJ1-2; TRBD1 agrees at 9 bases. The germline V gene has CDR1 MGHDK and CDR2 SYGVNS. This CDR3 is 13 amino acids long. V lost 6 bases, J lost 8 bases, and 7 bases stayed unmatched. CDR3 residues: CASSRGQGGGYTF. The DNA for the CDR3 is TGTGCCAGCAGCCGGGGACAGGGCGGCGGCTACACCTTC.

The chain employs TRBV12-3 or TRBV12-4 and TRBJ1-1, with D uncertain. The ends were cut back, 8 bases at V and 5 bases at J, with 12 bases in the middle. This CDR3 comprises 12 residues. This CDR3 is CASLLSRTEAFF. As DNA, the CDR3 is TGTGCCAGCCTGTTGTCAAGGACTGAAGCTTTCTTT.

The rearrangement uses TRBV13 and TRBJ1-1; 8 bases fit TRBD1. CDR3 length: 13 residues. Germline CDR1 and CDR2: PRHDT and FYEKMQ (reference sequence). Germline trimming cut 1 base from V and 8 bases from J; bases unmatched to any gene: 3. CDR3: CASSLVTGEEAFF. CDR3 nucleotides: TGTGCCAGCAGCTTAGTGACAGGGGAGGAAGCTTTCTTT.

The chain recombines TRBV5-5 with TRBJ2-3; D might be TRBD1 (6 bases). CDR3 length equals 14 residues. The germline CDR1 and CDR2 sequences are SGHKS and YYEKEE (reference sequence). V was trimmed by 0 bases and J by 10 bases, leaving 15 bases between them. CDR3 DNA: TGTGCCAGCAGCTTGGAACAGGGAACCAAATCGCAGTATTTT. Translated: CASSLEQGTKSQYF.

DNA of the CDR3: TGTGCCAGCAGCGTCCCATCTGGAAACACCATATATTTT. It encodes CASSVPSGNTIYF. The V and J genes are TRBV9 and TRBJ1-3, with D unresolved. Trimming removed 2 bases at V and 1 base at J, with 4 bases between. The CDR3 sequence is 13 residues long. Germline loops: CDR1 SGDLS, CDR2 YYNGEE.

This chain joins TRBV7-8 and TRBJ1-6; the D is unclear. CDR3 length: 13 residues. Trimming removed 4 bases from V and 7 bases from J, with 8 bases in between. Germline V gives CDR1 SGHVS, CDR2 FQNEAQ. The CDR3 spells CASSSGPNSPLHF. The CDR3 DNA follows: TGTGCCAGCAGCTCAGGACCGAATTCACCCCTCCACTTT.

The table lists this clone with a few counts. The chain employs TRBV28 and TRBJ2-7, with TRBD2 identical over 11 bases. The CDR3 has 15 amino acids. Germline V lookup: CDR1 MDHEN, CDR2 SYDVKM. J was trimmed by 4 bases and V by 5 bases; bases with no gene match: 7. DNA of the CDR3: TGTGCCAGCAGTCCTTCCGGACTAGCGGGTTACGAGCAGTACTTC. This encodes CASSPSGLAGYEQYF.

The genes are TRBV7-9 and TRBJ2-1; 11 positions match TRBD2. The CDR3 loop spans 18 amino acids. V dropped 5 bases and J dropped 7; count of bases not matched to a gene: 16. Germline V gene data show CDR1 as SEHNR and CDR2 as FQNEAQ (reference sequence). The CDR3 bases are TGTGCCAGCAGCCCACCACCCAGACTAGCGGGGAGTCGGAATGAGCAGTTCTTC. Its translation: CASSPPPRLAGSRNEQFF.

The chain combines TRBV6-6 with TRBJ1-2; no definite D call. The germline V and J ends were trimmed by 6 bases and 8 bases, with 13 bases remaining between them. The V gene's germline CDR1 is MNHNY and CDR2 SVGAGI (reference sequence). The CDR3 runs to 12 residues. The DNA of the CDR3 is TGTGCCAGCAGATCCGAGACGGGGGGCTACACCTTC. It codes for CASRSETGGYTF.

This chain connects TRBV3-1 (or the pseudogene TRBV3-2) to TRBJ1-1; D might be TRBD1 (6 bases). The CDR3 consists of 13 residues. Trimming left V 6 bases short and J 1 base short, with 9 bases between. Germline V CDR1 and CDR2: LGHDT, YNNKEL (reference sequence). The chain's CDR3 is CASSPGQNTEAFF. The CDR3 bases are TGTGCCAGCAGTCCGGGACAGAACACTGAAGCTTTCTTT.

This clone is deemed medium-sized (0.01 to 0.1%). Different DNA sequences within this sample yield the same CDR3. The CDR3 coding sequence is TGTGCCAGCAGTTACGACGGTTCTGGAAACACCATATATTTT. Translated: CASSYDGSGNTIYF. The V gene is TRBV6-5, the J gene TRBJ1-3; no clear D. Trimming stripped 2 bases from V and 1 base from J, with 6 bases between. Germline values: CDR1 MNHEY, CDR2 SVGAGI. This CDR3 spans 14 amino acids.

This rearrangement joins TRBV7-9 to TRBJ2-2; D gene uncertain. V gave up 4 bases and J gave up 3 bases, with 3 bases separating them. Germline values: CDR1 SEHNR, CDR2 FQNEAQ (reference sequence). This CDR3 comprises 12 residues. The CDR3 region has the DNA TGTGCCAGCAGCTCTTACACCGGGGAGCTGTTTTTT. Its protein is CASSSYTGELFF.

V is TRBV30 and J is TRBJ2-5; D may be TRBD1 (6 bases). The length of the CDR3 is 15 residues. Germline assignment: CDR1 GTSNPN and CDR2 SVGIG (reference sequence). V was shortened by 5 bases and J by 4 bases, with 20 bases between the two germline ends. CDR3 loop: CAWEPGHRSRETQYF. CDR3 bases: TGTGCCTGGGAGCCGGGACACAGATCAAGAGAGACCCAGTACTTC. Full variable domain (rest looked up from reference TRBV30 and TRBJ2-5): SQTIHQWPATLVQPVGSPLSLECTVEGTSNPNLYWYRQAAGRGLQLLFYSVGIGQISSEVPQNLSASRPQDRQFILSSKKLLLSDSGFYLCAWEPGHRSRETQYFGPGTRLLVL.

This chain connects TRBV29-1 to TRBJ2-5; 11 bases are shared with TRBD2. Trimming removed 6 bases from V and 3 bases from J; junction bases left unmatched: 9. Germline-derived CDR1 and CDR2 are SQVTM and ANQGSEA. The CDR3 length is 15 residues. The DNA of the CDR3 is TGCAGCGTCCGAGAAGGTAGCGGGGGGGAAGAGACCCAGTACTTC. Protein sequence: CSVREGSGGEETQYF.